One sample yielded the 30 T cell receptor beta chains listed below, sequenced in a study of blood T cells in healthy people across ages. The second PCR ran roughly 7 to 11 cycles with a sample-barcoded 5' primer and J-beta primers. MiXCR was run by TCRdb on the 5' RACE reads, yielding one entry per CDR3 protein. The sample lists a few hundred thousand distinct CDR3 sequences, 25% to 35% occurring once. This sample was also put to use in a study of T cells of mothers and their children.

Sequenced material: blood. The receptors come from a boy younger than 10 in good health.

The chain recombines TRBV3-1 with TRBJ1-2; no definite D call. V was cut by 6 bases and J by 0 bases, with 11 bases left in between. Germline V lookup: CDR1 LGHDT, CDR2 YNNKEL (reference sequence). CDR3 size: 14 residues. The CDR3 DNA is TGTGCCAGCAGGCCAGATCCTCCTAACTATGGCTACACCTTC. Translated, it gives CASRPDPPNYGYTF.

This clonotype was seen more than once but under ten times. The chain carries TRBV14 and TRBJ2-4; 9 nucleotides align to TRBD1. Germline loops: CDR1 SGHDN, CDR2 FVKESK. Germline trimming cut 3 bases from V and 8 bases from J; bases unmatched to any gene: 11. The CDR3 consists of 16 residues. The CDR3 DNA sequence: TGTGCCAGCAGCCAGGCGACGGGACAGGGACCCCACATTCAGTACTTC. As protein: CASSQATGQGPHIQYF.

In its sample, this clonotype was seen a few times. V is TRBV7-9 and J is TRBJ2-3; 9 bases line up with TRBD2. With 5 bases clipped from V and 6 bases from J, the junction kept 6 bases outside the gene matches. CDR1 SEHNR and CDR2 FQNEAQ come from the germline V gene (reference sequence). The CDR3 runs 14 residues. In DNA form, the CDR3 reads TGTGCCAGCAGCCAAGGGACTAGCAGGGATACGCAGTATTTT. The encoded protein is CASSQGTSRDTQYF.

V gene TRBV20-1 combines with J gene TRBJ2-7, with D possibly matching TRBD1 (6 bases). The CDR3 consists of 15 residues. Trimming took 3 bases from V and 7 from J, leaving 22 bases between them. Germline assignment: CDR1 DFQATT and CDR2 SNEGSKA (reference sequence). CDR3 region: CSARDPRAGAFEQYF. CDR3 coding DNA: TGCAGTGCTAGGGACCCTCGGGCAGGGGCCTTTGAGCAGTACTTC.

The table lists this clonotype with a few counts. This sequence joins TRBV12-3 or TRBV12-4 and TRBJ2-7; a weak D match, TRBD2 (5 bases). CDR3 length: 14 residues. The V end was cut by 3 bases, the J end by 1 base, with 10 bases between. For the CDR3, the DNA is TGTGCCAGCAGTTTTGGGAGCGCGTCCTACGAGCAGTACTTC. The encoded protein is CASSFGSASYEQYF.

The CDR3 region is CASSPGTSGLGEQFF. The CDR3 DNA reads as TGTGCCAGCAGCCCTGGGACTAGCGGGTTGGGTGAGCAGTTCTTC. This sequence joins TRBV13 and TRBJ2-1; TRBD2 agrees at 12 bases. Germline V CDR1 and CDR2: PRHDT, FYEKMQ (reference sequence). The CDR3 totals 15 residues. J lost 9 bases, V lost 5 bases, and 8 bases had no gene match. The full variable domain, in which reference TRBV13 and TRBJ2-1 provide the parts outside the CDR3, is AAGVIQSPRHLIKEKRETATLKCYPIPRHDTVYWYQQGPGQDPQFLISFYEKMQSDKGSIPDRFSAQQFSDYHSELNMSSLELGDSALYFCASSPGTSGLGEQFFGPGTRLTVL.

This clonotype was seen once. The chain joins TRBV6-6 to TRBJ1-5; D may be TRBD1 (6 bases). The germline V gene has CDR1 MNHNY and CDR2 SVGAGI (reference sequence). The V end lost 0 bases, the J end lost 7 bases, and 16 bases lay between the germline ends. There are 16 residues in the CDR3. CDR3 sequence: CASSYSTGGEQQPQHF. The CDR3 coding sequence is TGTGCCAGCAGTTACTCTACGGGGGGCGAGCAACAGCCCCAGCATTTT.

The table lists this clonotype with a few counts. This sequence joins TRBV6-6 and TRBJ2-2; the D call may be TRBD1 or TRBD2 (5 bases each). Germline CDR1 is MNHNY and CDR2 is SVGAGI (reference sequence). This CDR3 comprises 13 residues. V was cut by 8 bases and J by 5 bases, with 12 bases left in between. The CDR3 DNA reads TGTGCCAGCGGCCTAGGGGAGACCGGGGAGCTGTTTTTT. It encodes CASGLGETGELFF.

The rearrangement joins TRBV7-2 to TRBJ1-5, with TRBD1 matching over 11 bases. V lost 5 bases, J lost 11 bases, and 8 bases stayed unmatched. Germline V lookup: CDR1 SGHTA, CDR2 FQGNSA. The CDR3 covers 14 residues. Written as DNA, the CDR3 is TGTGCCAGCAGCGGGGACAGGGGGTCCCCGGCCCAGCATTTT. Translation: CASSGDRGSPAQHF.

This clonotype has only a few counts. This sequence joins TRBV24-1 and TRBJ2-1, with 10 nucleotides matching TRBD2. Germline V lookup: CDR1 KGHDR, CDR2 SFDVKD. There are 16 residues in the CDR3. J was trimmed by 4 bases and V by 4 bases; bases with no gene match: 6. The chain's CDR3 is CATSESSGGRYNEQFF. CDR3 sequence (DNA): TGTGCCACCAGTGAATCTAGCGGGGGACGATACAATGAGCAGTTCTTC.

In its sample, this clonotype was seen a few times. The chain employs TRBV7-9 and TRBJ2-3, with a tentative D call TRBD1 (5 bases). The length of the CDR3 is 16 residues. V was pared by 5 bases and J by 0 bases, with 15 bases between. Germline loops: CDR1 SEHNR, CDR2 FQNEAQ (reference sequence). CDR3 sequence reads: CASSPPVGPSTDTQYF. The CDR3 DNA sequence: TGTGCCAGCAGCCCGCCCGTGGGGCCTAGCACAGATACGCAGTATTTT.

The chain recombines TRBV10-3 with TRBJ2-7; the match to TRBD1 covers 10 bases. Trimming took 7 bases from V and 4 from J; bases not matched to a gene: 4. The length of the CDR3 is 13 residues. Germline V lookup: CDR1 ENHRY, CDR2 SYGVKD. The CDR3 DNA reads TGTGCCATCATGGGGGGACAGGGGTACGAGCAGTACTTC. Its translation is CAIMGGQGYEQYF.

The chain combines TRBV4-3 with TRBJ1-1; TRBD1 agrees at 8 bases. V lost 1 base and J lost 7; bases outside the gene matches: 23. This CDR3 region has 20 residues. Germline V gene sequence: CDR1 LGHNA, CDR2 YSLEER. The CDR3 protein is CASSQGPGDKGQAYPIEAFF. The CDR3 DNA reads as TGCGCCAGCAGCCAAGGACCCGGAGATAAGGGACAGGCTTATCCTATTGAAGCTTTCTTT.

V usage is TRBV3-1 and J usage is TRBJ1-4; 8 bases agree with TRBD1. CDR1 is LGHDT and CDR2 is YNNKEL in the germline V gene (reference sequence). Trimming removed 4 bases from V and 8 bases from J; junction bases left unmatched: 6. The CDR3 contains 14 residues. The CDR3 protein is CASSRQGASEKLFF. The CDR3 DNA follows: TGTGCCAGCAGCCGCCAGGGGGCCAGCGAAAAACTGTTTTTT.

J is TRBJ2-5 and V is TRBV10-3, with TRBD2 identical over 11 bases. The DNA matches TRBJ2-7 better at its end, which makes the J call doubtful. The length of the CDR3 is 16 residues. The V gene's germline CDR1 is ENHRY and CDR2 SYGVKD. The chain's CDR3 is CAISPGTSGSRYEQYF. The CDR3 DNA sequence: TGTGCCATCAGCCCCGGAACTAGCGGGAGTAGATACGAGCAGTACTTC.

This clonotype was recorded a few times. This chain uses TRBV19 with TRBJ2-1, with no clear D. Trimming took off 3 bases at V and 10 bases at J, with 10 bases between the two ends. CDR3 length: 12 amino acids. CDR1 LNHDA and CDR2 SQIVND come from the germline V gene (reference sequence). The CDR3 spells CASSIWLGEQFF. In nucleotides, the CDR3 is TGTGCCAGTAGTATTTGGCTTGGGGAGCAGTTCTTC.

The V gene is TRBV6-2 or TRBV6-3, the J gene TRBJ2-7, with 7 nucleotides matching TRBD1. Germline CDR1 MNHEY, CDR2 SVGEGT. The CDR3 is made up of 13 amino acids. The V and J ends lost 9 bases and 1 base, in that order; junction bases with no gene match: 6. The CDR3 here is CASSDRPSYEQYF. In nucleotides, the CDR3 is TGTGCCAGTTCGGACAGGCCGTCCTACGAGCAGTACTTC.

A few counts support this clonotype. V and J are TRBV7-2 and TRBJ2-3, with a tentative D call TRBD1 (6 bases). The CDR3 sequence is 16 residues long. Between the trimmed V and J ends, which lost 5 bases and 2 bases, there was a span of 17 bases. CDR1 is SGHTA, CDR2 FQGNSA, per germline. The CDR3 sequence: CASSLDRDTFTDTQYF. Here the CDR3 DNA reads TGTGCCAGCAGCCTCGACCGGGACACTTTCACAGATACGCAGTATTTT.

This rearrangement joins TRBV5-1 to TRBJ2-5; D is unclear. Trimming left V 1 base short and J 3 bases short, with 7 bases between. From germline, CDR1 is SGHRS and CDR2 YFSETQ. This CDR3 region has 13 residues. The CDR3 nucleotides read TGCGCCAGCAGCTTGAACAGTAAAGAGACCCAGTACTTC. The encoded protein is CASSLNSKETQYF.

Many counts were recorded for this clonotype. CDR3: CATSDWGTGDNEQFF. CDR3 DNA: TGTGCCACCAGTGATTGGGGGACAGGGGACAATGAGCAGTTCTTC. This chain links TRBV24-1 with TRBJ2-1; TRBD1 matches 10 bases. Germline CDR1 and CDR2: KGHDR and SFDVKD. This CDR3 has 15 residues. The V and J ends lost 2 bases and 5 bases, in that order; junction bases with no gene match: 2.

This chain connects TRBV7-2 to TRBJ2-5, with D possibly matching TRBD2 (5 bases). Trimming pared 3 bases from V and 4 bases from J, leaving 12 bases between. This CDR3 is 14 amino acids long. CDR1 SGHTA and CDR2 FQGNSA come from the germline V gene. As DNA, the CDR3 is TGTGCCAGCAGCTTCGGGGTGTCGGGAGAGACCCAGTACTTC. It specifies CASSFGVSGETQYF.

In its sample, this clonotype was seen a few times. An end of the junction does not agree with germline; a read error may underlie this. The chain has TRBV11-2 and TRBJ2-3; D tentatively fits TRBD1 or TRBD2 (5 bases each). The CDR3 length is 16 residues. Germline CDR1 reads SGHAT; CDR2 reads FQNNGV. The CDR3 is CAGSLDVGVGTDTQYF. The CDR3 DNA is TGTGCCGGCAGCTTAGACGTGGGGGTCGGCACAGATACGCAGTATTTT. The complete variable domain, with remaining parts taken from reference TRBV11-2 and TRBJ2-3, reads EAGVAQSPRYKIIEKRQSVAFWCNPISGHATLYWYQQILGQGPKLLIQFQNNGVVDDSQLPKDRFSAERLKGVDSTLKIQPAKLEDSAVYLCAGSLDVGVGTDTQYFGPGTRLTVL.

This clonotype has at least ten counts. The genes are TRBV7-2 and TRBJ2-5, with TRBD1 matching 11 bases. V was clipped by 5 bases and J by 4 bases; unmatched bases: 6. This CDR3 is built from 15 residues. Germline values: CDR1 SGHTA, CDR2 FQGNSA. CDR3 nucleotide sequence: TGTGCCAGCAGCATCGGGACAGGGGGGTCAGAGACCCAGTACTTC. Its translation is CASSIGTGGSETQYF.

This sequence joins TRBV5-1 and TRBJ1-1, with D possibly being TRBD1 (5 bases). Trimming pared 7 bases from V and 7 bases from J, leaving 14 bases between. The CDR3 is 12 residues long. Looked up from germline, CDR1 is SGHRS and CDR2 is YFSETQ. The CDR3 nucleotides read TGCGCCAGCGGAAACTCGGGGGTTGAAGCTTTCTTT. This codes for CASGNSGVEAFF.

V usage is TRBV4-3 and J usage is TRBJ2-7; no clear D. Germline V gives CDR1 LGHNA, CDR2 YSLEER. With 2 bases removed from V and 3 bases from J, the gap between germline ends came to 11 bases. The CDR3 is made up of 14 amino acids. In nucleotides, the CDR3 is TGCGCCAGCAGCCAACAGGCCCGAGGCTACGAGCAGTACTTC. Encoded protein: CASSQQARGYEQYF.

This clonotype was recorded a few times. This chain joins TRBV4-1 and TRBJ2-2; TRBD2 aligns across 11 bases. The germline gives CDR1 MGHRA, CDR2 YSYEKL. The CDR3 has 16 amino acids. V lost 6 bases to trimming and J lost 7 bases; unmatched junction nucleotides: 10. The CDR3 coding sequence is TGCGCCAGCAGAAGTAGCGGGGGGGGCCGCAGCGGGGAGCTGTTTTTT. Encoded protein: CASRSSGGGRSGELFF.

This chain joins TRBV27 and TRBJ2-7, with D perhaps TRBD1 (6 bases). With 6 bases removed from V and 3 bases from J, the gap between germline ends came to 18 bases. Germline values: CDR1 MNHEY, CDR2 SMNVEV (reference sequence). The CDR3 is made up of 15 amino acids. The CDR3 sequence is CASRMSGVGFYEQYF. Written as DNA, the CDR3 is TGTGCCAGCAGAATGTCAGGGGTTGGCTTCTACGAGCAGTACTTC.

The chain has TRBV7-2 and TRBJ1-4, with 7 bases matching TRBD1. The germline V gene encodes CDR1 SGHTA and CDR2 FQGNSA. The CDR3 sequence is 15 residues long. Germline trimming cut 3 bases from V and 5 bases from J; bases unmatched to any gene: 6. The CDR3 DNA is TGTGCCAGCAGCTTCGCCGGGACAGTCAATGAAAAACTGTTTTTT. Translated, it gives CASSFAGTVNEKLFF.

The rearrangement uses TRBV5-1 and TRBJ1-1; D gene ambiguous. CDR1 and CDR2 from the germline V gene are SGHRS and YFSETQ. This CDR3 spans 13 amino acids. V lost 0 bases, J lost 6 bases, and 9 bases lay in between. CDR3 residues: CASSLEGPSEAFF. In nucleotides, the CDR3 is TGCGCCAGCAGCTTGGAGGGTCCGTCTGAAGCTTTCTTT.

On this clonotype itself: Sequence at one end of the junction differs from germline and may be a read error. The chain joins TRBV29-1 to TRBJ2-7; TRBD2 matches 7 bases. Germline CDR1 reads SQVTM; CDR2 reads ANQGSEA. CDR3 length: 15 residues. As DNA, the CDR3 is TGCAGCGTTGAAGATGGGGCTAGCGGCTCCTACGAGCGGTACTTC. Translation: CSVEDGASGSYERYF.